The clone carrying this T cell receptor beta chain was counted a single time. Its antigen is not known. This record comes from a study of shared clonotypes between healthy human individuals. Generated by immunoSEQ multiplex PCR, the TCRdb table keeps only in-frame clones and is missing some. The table has roughly 660,000 clones, less than 95% seen once. The study, taken as a whole, reports: Between four donors, naive CD4 clonotypes were shared at a level of about 5%. Larger estimated richness was generally seen in naive subsets than in memory subsets. Only a few donors were included, so the genetic and exposure-history diversity represented was limited.

CDR1 and CDR2 (germline): LNHDA, SQIVND (reference sequence). This CDR3 is 15 amino acids long. V lost 4 bases to trimming and J lost 3 bases, with 15 bases between them. Sequenced sample: memory CD8+ T cells from PBMCs. Subset specified: CD45RO+ cells pooled with CCR7-negative TemRA cells. The TCR originated in a man younger than 35 in good health. Some clones in this sample may be carry-over from other donors' samples. V gene TRBV19 combines with J gene TRBJ2-5; weak D call: TRBD1 (6 bases). CDR3 nucleotide sequence: TGTGCCAGTAGTACGTACAGGGATGTGGAAGAGACCCAGTACTTC. Translating it yields CASSTYRDVEETQYF.